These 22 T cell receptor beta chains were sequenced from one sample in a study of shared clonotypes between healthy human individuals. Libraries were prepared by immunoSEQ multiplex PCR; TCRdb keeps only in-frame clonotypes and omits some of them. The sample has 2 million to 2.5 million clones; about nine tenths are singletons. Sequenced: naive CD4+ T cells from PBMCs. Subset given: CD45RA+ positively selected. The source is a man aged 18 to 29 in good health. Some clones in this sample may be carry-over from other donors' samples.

The DNA of the CDR3 is TGTGCCAGCAGTGGTGGGGTTAACTATGGCTACACCTTC. Amino acid sequence: CASSGGVNYGYTF. The chain carries TRBV6-1 and TRBJ1-2; D is uncertain. The V gene's germline CDR1 is MNHNS and CDR2 SASEGT. V was clipped by 4 bases and J by 1 base, with 7 bases between them. The CDR3 has 13 amino acids.

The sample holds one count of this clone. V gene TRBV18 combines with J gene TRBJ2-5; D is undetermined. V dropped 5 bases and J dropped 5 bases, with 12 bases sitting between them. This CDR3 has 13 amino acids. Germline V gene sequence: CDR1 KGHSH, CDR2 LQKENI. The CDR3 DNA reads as TGTGCCAGCTCATGGGTCCGGCGGGAGACCCAGTACTTC. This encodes CASSWVRRETQYF.

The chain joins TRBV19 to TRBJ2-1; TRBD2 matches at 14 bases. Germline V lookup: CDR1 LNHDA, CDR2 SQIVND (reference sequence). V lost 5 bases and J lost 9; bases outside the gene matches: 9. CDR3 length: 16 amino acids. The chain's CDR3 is CASSFTTSGRGFEQFF. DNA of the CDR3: TGTGCCAGTAGTTTCACGACTAGCGGGAGGGGGTTTGAGCAGTTCTTC.

The CDR3 bases are TGTGCCAGCAGCTTGGACGGGGGGCGCACTGAAGCTTTCTTT. Protein product: CASSLDGGRTEAFF. The V call is TRBV5-4, the J call TRBJ1-1, with D possibly matching TRBD1 (6 bases). V lost 0 bases and J lost 4, with 10 bases in between. This CDR3 has 14 amino acids. From germline, CDR1 is SGHNT and CDR2 YYREEE (reference sequence).

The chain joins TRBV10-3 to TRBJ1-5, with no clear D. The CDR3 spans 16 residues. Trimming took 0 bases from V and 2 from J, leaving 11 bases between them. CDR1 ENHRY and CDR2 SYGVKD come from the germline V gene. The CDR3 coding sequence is TGTGCCATCAGTGAGTCAGACTCCTGGGGCAATCAGCCCCAGCATTTT. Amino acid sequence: CAISESDSWGNQPQHF.

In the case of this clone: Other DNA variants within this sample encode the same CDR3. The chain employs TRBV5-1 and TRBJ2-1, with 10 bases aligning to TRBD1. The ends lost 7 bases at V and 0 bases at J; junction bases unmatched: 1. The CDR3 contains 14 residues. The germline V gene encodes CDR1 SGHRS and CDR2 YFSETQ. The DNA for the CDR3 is TGCGCCAGCTGGACAGGGGGCTCCTACAATGAGCAGTTCTTC. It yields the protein CASWTGGSYNEQFF.

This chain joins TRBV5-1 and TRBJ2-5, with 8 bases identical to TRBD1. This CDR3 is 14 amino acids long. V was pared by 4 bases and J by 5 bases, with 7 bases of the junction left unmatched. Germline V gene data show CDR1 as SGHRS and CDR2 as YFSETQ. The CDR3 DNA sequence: TGCGCCAGCAGCACGACAGGGGTGGGCGAGACCCAGTACTTC. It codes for CASSTTGVGETQYF. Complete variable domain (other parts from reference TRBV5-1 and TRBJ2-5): KAGVTQTPRYLIKTRGQQVTLSCSPISGHRSVSWYQQTPGQGLQFLFEYFSETQRNKGNFPGRFSGRQFSNSRSEMNVSTLELGDSALYLCASSTTGVGETQYFGPGTRLLVL.

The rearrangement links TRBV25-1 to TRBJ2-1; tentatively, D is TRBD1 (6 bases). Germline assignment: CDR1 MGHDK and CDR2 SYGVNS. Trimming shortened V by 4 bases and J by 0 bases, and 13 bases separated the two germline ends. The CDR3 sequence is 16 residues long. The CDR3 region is CASSATTGSSYNEQFF. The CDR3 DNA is TGTGCCAGCAGTGCAACGACAGGTTCCTCCTACAATGAGCAGTTCTTC.

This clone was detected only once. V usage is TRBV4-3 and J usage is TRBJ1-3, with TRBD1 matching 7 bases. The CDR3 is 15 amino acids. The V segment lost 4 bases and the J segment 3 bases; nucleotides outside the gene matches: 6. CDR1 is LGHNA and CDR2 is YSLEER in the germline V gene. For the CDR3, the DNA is TGCGCCAGCAGCCCATCCACAGGGGTTGGAAACACCATATATTTT. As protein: CASSPSTGVGNTIYF.

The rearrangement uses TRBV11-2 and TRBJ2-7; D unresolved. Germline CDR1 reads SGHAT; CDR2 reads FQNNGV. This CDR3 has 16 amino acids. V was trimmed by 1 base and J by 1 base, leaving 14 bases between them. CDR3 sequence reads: CASSLGEYRSSYEQYF. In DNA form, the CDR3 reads TGTGCCAGCAGCTTAGGAGAGTACAGAAGTTCCTACGAGCAGTACTTC.

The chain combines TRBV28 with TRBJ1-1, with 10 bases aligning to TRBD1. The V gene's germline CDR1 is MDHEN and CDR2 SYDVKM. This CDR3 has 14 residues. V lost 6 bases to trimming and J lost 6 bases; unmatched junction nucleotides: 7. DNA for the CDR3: TGTGCCAGCAGGGCCCCGGACAGGGGGTCTGAAGCTTTCTTT. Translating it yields CASRAPDRGSEAFF.

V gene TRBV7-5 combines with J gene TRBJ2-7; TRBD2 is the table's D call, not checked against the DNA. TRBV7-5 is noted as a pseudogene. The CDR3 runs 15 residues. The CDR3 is CARTPPGTSGHEQYF. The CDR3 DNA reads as TGTGCCAGAACCCCCCCGGGGACTAGCGGGCACGAGCAGTACTTC.

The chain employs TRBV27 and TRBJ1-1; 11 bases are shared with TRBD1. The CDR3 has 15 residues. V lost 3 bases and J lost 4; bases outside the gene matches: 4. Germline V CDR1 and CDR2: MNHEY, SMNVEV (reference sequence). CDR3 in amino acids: CASSFDGQGATEAFF. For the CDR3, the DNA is TGTGCCAGCAGTTTCGATGGACAGGGGGCCACTGAAGCTTTCTTT.

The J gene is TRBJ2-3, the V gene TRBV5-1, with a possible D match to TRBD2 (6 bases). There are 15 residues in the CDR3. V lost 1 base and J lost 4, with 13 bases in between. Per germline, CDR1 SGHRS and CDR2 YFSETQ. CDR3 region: CASSLTGAGADTQYF. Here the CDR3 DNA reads TGCGCCAGCAGCTTGACGGGAGCGGGCGCAGATACGCAGTATTTT.

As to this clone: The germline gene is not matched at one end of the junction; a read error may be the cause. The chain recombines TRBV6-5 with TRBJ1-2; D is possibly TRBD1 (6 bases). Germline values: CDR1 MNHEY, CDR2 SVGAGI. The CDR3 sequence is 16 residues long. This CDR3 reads CASSYHRLRDNSGYTF. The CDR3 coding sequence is TGTGCCAGCAGTTACCACCGCCTCCGGGACAACTCTGGCTACACCTTC.

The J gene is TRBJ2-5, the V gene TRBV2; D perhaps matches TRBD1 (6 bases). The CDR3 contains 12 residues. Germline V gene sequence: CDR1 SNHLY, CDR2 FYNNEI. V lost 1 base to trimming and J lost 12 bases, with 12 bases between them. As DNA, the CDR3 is TGTGCCAGCAGTGAAGGGGGACATGTTGAGTACTTC. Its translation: CASSEGGHVEYF.

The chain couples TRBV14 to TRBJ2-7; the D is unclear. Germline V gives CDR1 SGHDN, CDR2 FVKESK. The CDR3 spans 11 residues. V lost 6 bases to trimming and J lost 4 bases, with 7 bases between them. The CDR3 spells CASSRFYEQYF. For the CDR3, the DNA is TGTGCCAGCAGTAGATTTTACGAGCAGTACTTC.

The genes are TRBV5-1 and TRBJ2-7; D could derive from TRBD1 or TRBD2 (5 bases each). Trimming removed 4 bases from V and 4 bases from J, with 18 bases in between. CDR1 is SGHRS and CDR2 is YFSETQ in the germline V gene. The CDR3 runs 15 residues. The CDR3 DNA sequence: TGCGCCAGCAGCACCTCTGGGACGACACGATACGAGCAGTACTTC. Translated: CASSTSGTTRYEQYF.

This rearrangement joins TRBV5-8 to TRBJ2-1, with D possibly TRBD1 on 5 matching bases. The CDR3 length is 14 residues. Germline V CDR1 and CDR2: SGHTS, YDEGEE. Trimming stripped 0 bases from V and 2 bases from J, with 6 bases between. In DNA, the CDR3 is TGTGCCAGCAGCTTGGTAGGGGCCTACAATGAGCAGTTCTTC. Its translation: CASSLVGAYNEQFF.

CDR3 nucleotide sequence: TGTGCCAGCAGCTCCCGCGGGGGGGCCACTGAAGCTTTCTTT. It translates to CASSSRGGATEAFF. V and J are TRBV7-9 and TRBJ1-1; perhaps TRBD1 as D (6 bases). CDR1 and CDR2 from the germline V gene are SEHNR and FQNEAQ (reference sequence). V lost 4 bases, J lost 4 bases, and 13 bases lay in between. This CDR3 contains 14 residues.

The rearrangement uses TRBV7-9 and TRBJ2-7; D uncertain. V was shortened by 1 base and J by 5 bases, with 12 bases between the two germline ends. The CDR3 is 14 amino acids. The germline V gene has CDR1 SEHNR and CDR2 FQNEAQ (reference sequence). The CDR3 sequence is CASSLGRGPHEQYF. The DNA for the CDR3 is TGTGCCAGCAGCTTAGGTCGTGGTCCCCACGAGCAGTACTTC. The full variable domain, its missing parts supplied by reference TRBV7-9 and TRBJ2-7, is DTGVSQNPRHKITKRGQNVTFRCDPISEHNRLYWYRQTLGQGPEFLTYFQNEAQLEKSRLLSDRFSAERPKGSFSTLEIQRTEQGDSAMYLCASSLGRGPHEQYFGPGTRLTVT.

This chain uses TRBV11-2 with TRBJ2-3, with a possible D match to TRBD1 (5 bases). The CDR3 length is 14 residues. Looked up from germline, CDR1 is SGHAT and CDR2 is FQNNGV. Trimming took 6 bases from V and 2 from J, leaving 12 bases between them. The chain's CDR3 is CASSPPGFTDTQYF. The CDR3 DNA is TGTGCCAGCAGTCCTCCAGGGTTCACAGATACGCAGTATTTT.